The present T cell receptor (beta chain) was sequenced within a study of blood T cell repertoires in COVID-19. As for the study in general: Samples taken during acute and convalescent COVID-19 were collected in the United States, Italy and Spain. PBMCs, B-cell-depleted T cells, or T cells were the source of the cDNA or gDNA that made up the material.

CDR3 length: 18 amino acids. Original processing notes: Reference gene primer amplification gave nucleated cell count estimates. Generated by immunoSEQ multiplex PCR, the TCRdb table keeps only in-frame clones and is missing some. V and J calls plus clone size are reproduced from that table; the DNA served to infer D and trimming. This sample has 200,000 to 250,000 clones, with nearly 90% found just once. Sample: peripheral blood. V gene TRBV21-1 combines with J gene TRBJ1-3; the listed D gene, TRBD1, was not tested against the DNA. TRBV21-1 is a known pseudogene. This TCR was sampled from a woman in her late teens or twenties who had recovered from COVID-19. The CDR3 DNA follows: TGTGCCAGCAGCAAAAGCAGTTTACAGGCCCTCTCTGGAAACACCATATATTTT. It specifies CASSKSSLQALSGNTIYF.